Described below is a single T cell receptor beta chain sequence and its context. The antigen is undetermined. The entry originates in a study of stem cell transplantation in POMP-related autoinflammatory disease. Study at large: Before transplant: CD4+ naive skewing, low CD8+ proportions, reduced cytokine secretion. The study's findings and limits: Patients with PRAID showed a restricted number of unique TRB V-J gene pairings.

The CDR3 covers 11 residues. Germline loops: CDR1 SQVTM, CDR2 ANQGSEA. V was trimmed by 3 bases and J by 7 bases, leaving 9 bases between them. Sequenced by immunoSEQ multiplex PCR; TCRdb stores in-frame clones only, minus some. The table has 30,000 or so clones, about 90% seen once; the top ten hold over 0.65%. PRAID featured immunodeficiency plus autoinflammation. This sample comprised CD4+ T cells from PBMCs, obtained before stem cell transplantation. The sequence derives from a human donor with POMP-related autoinflammation and immune dysregulation (PRAID). This chain joins TRBV29-1 and TRBJ1-2, with D perhaps TRBD1 (5 bases). This chain's CDR3 is CSVESRAGYTF. CDR3 in DNA: TGCAGCGTTGAGAGCAGGGCTGGCTACACCTTC.